This T cell receptor beta chain was recorded in a study of Graves' ophthalmopathy and Graves' hyperthyroidism. The study, taken as a whole, reports: Discriminating ophthalmopathy from stable hyperthyroidism, a 13-signature model attained a sensitivity of about 90% and a specificity of approximately 81%. Blood was where most expanded thyroid clonotypes above 0.001 frequency also turned up.

About this clonotype: Its antigen is currently unknown.

The authors amplified TCR beta CDR3 regions from RNA transcripts. A first-round RT-PCR used HTBI primers, followed by a second-round multiplex PCR. Each CDR3 protein gets one entry after TCRdb re-called the multiplex PCR reads with MiXCR. The repertoire consists of around 1,000,000 distinct CDR3 sequences, with 36% occurring once and the leading ten covering over 8.5%. The sample consisted of peripheral blood or thyroid tissue (not recorded which). The clonotype comes from an adult man with Graves' hyperthyroidism.

CDR3 nucleotides: TGTGCCAGCAGTGCCCGGGACAGGGGGCGCTTACGAACAGATACGCAGTATTTT. It translates to CASSARDRGRLRTDTQYF. The V and J genes are TRBV2 and TRBJ2-3; 12 bases match TRBD1. This CDR3 comprises 18 residues. Per the germline V gene, CDR1 is SNHLY and CDR2 is FYNNEI. V was pared by 4 bases and J by 3 bases, with 11 bases of the junction left unmatched.